This TCR beta chain was retrieved from a study of T cells of healthy individuals. This clonotype was counted many times. Each CDR3 protein gets one entry after TCRdb re-called the 5' RACE reads with MiXCR. The sample consists of under 70,000 distinct CDR3 sequences, about 14% of them appearing once. This CDR3 contains 15 residues. Trimming removed 1 base from V and 0 bases from J, with 9 bases in between. Germline CDR1 reads SGHTA; CDR2 reads FQGNSA. The rearrangement links TRBV7-2 to TRBJ1-2; TRBD1 might be the D (5 bases). This TCR was sampled from a human donor in good health. The CDR3 region has the DNA TGTGCCAGCAGCTTAGGACAGAAGACTAACTATGGCTACACCTTC. Its protein product is CASSLGQKTNYGYTF.